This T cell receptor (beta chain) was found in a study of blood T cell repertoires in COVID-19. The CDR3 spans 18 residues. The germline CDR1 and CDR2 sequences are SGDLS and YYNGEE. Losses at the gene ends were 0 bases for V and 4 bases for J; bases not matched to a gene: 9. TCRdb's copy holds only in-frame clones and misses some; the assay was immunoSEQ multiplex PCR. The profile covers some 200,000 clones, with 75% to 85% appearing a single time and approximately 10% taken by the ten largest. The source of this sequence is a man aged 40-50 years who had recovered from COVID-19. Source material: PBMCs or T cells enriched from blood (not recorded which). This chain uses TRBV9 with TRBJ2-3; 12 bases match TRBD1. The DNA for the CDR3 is TGTGCCAGCAGCGTAGCCCCCGGGACAGGGGGCAGCGCAGATACGCAGTATTTT. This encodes CASSVAPGTGGSADTQYF.